What follows are 10 T cell receptor beta chains derived from one specimen sequenced in a study of CD8+ T cells in alopecia areata. The sample's treatment: oral pan-JAK inhibitor, 5-10 mg twice daily. RNA was isolated and reverse transcribed to cDNA, the sequencing template. Repertoires were generated with immunoSEQ multiplex PCR, while TCRdb's copy carries only in-frame clones and drops some. The table has 160,000 or so clones, roughly 65% seen once; the top ten hold more than 0.7%. This sample comprised CD4+ T cells sorted from blood, obtained at week 4, from a patient treated with tofacitinib. All receptors derive from a human donor with alopecia areata.

This chain uses TRBV29-1 with TRBJ1-1; D ambiguous. CDR1 and CDR2 from the germline V gene are SQVTM and ANQGSEA. V was cut by 3 bases and J by 5 bases, with 10 bases left in between. This CDR3 comprises 12 residues. The CDR3: CSVDLSWTEAFF. In nucleotides, the CDR3 is TGCAGCGTTGACCTCAGTTGGACTGAAGCTTTCTTT.

This clone was detected only a few times. V gene TRBV7-2 combines with J gene TRBJ1-5; TRBD1 agrees at 7 bases. From germline, CDR1 is SGHTA and CDR2 FQGNSA. V dropped 5 bases and J dropped 3; count of bases not matched to a gene: 7. The CDR3 is made up of 15 amino acids. The CDR3 spells CASSTNRGSNQPQHF. DNA of the CDR3: TGTGCCAGCAGCACAAACAGGGGATCCAATCAGCCCCAGCATTTT.

The chain uses TRBV14 and TRBJ2-5; perhaps TRBD1 as D (5 bases). This CDR3 comprises 13 residues. Germline CDR1 SGHDN, CDR2 FVKESK. Trimming removed 4 bases at V and 5 bases at J, with 11 bases between. The CDR3 nucleotides are TGTGCCAGCAGCCTCAGGGTCAGGGAGACCCAGTACTTC. As protein: CASSLRVRETQYF.

This clone was observed a handful of times. The chain carries TRBV18 and TRBJ2-5; D is ambiguous. The CDR3 contains 13 residues. V lost 5 bases and J lost 0, with 7 bases in between. Germline CDR1 reads KGHSH; CDR2 reads LQKENI. CDR3 coding DNA: TGTGCCAGCTCATTTGGAAACCAAGAGACCCAGTACTTC. Translation gives CASSFGNQETQYF.

The chain has TRBV5-1 and TRBJ2-6; 7 bases are a match to TRBD1. CDR1 and CDR2 from the germline V gene are SGHRS and YFSETQ. V lost 3 bases, J lost 4 bases, and 4 bases stayed unmatched. This CDR3 contains 15 residues. The CDR3 coding sequence is TGCGCCAGCAGCTACGACAGGGCCGGGGCCAACGTCCTGACTTTC. As protein: CASSYDRAGANVLTF.

This CDR3 is CASSERPFKRGANYGYTF. DNA of the CDR3: TGTGCCAGCAGTGAGAGGCCCTTTAAACGGGGGGCTAACTATGGCTACACCTTC. The chain couples TRBV9 to TRBJ1-2; maybe TRBD1 (5 bases). This CDR3 is 18 amino acids long. Germline CDR1 SGDLS, CDR2 YYNGEE. Trimming removed 5 bases from V and 0 bases from J, with 23 bases in between.

The chain joins TRBV29-1 to TRBJ2-7; D may be TRBD1 (6 bases). V was clipped by 5 bases and J by 3 bases, with 8 bases between them. The CDR3 consists of 11 residues. Germline-derived CDR1 and CDR2 are SQVTM and ANQGSEA. The CDR3 region has the DNA TGCAGCGTTCGGACAGTCTACGAGCAGTACTTC. Translated, it gives CSVRTVYEQYF.

The rearrangement joins TRBV2 to TRBJ1-1, with D unresolved. There are 11 residues in the CDR3. The germline V gene encodes CDR1 SNHLY and CDR2 FYNNEI. Trimming stripped 5 bases from V and 3 bases from J, with 4 bases between. This CDR3 reads CASSLDTEAFF. CDR3 sequence (DNA): TGTGCCAGCAGTCTCGACACTGAAGCTTTCTTT.

The chain links TRBV30 to TRBJ2-5, with a tentative D call TRBD1 (5 bases). CDR3 length: 17 residues. Between the trimmed V and J ends, which lost 1 base and 0 bases, there was a span of 18 bases. The germline V gene has CDR1 GTSNPN and CDR2 SVGIG (reference sequence). CDR3 nucleotides: TGTGCCTGGAGTGGGTTTGAGGCAGGGAAGTACCAAGAGACCCAGTACTTC. Amino acid sequence: CAWSGFEAGKYQETQYF.

The chain is built from TRBV5-1 and TRBJ1-1, with D possibly matching TRBD1 (5 bases). The CDR3 extends over 15 amino acids. CDR1 SGHRS and CDR2 YFSETQ come from the germline V gene. Trimming stripped 1 base from V and 6 bases from J, with 16 bases between. CDR3 nucleotide sequence: TGCGCCAGCAGCTTGTGGGGGGAAGGCTCTTCTGAAGCTTTCTTT. Translation: CASSLWGEGSSEAFF. The variable domain in full, with the rest retrieved from reference TRBV5-1 and TRBJ1-1, is KAGVTQTPRYLIKTRGQQVTLSCSPISGHRSVSWYQQTPGQGLQFLFEYFSETQRNKGNFPGRFSGRQFSNSRSEMNVSTLELGDSALYLCASSLWGEGSSEAFFGQGTRLTVV.